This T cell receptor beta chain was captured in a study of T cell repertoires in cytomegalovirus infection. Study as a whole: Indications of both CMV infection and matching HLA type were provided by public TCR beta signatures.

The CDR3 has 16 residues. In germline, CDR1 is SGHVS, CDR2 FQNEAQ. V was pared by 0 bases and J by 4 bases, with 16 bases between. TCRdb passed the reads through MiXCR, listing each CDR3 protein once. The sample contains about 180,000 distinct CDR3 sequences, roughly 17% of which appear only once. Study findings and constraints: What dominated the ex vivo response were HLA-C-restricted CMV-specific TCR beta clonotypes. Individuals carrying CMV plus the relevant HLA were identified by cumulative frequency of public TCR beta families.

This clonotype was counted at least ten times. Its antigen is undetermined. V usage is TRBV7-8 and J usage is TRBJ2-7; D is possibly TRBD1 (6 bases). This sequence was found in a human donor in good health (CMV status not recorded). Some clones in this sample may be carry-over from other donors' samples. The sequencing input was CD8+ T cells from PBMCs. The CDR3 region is CASSLAPQGGTYEQYF. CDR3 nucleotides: TGTGCCAGCAGCTTAGCCCCCCAAGGGGGAACTTACGAGCAGTACTTC. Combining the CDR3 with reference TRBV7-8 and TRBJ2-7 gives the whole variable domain GAGVSQSPRYKVAKRGQDVALRCDPISGHVSLFWYQQALGQGPEFLTYFQNEAQLDKSGLPSDRFFAERPEGSVSTLKIQRTQQEDSAVYLCASSLAPQGGTYEQYFGPGTRLTVT.